The source of this TCR beta chain is a study of T cell responses to AZD1222 COVID-19 vaccine. Only in-frame clones appear in the TCRdb table, and some are missing; sequencing was by immunoSEQ multiplex PCR. The repertoire holds 120,000 to 150,000 clones, approximately 85% seen once, with under 5.5% in the top ten. There are 16 residues in the CDR3. Germline V gene data show CDR1 as SGHTA and CDR2 as FQGNSA. The ends were cut back, 4 bases at V and 4 bases at J, with 19 bases in the middle. Points on this clone: Its antigen remains unidentified.

Study outcomes and limitations: Repertoire collection took place solely once the T cell response had peaked. Increased Spike-specific TCR breadth and depth were observed after two AZD1222 doses. Reports indicate that nearly half of spike-specific TCRs are directed at unmutated variant regions.

This specimen was peripheral blood, taken 28 days after the second dose of the MenACWY control vaccine. The chain has TRBV7-2 and TRBJ1-2, with a possible D match to TRBD1 (6 bases). This TCR derives from an adult who received the MenACWY meningococcal vaccine as a control. CDR3 region: CASSSLLAGEAYGYTF. As DNA, the CDR3 is TGTGCCAGCAGCTCTTTGCTGGCAGGGGAGGCCTATGGCTACACCTTC.